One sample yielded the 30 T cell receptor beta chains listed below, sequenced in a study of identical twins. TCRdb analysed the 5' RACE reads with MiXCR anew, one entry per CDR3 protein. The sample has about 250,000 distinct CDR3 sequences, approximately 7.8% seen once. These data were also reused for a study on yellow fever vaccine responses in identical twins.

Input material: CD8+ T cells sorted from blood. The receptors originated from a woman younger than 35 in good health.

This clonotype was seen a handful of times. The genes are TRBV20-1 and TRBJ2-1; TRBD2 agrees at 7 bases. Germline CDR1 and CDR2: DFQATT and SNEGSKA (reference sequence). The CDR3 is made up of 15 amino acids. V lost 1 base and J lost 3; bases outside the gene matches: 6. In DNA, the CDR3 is TGCAGTGCTAGAGGGTGGGAGGGGATCTACAATGAGCAGTTCTTC. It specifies CSARGWEGIYNEQFF.

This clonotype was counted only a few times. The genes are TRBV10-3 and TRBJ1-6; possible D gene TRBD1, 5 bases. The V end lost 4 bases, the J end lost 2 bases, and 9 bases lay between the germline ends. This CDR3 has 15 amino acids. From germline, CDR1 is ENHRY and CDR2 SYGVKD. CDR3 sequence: CAISGDGTYNSPLHF. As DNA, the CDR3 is TGTGCCATCAGTGGGGACGGAACCTATAATTCACCCCTCCACTTT.

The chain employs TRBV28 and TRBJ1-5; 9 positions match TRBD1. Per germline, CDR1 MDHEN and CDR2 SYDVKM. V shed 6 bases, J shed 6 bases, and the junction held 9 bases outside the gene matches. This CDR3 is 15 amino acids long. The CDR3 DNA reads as TGTGCCAGCAGACCCACAGGGGGCTTTTTTCAGCCCCAGCATTTT. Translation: CASRPTGGFFQPQHF. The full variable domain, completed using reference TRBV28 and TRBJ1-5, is DVKVTQSSRYLVKRTGEKVFLECVQDMDHENMFWYRQDPGLGLRLIYFSYDVKMKEKGDIPEGYSVSREKKERFSLILESASTNQTSMYLCASRPTGGFFQPQHFGDGTRLSIL.

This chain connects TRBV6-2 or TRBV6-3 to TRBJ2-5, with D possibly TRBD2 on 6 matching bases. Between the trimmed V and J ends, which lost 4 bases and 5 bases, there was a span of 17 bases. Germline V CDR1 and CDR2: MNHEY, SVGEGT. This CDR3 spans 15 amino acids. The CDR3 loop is CASSSPWDSRETQYF. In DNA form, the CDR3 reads TGTGCCAGCAGTTCGCCATGGGACTCCCGGGAGACCCAGTACTTC.

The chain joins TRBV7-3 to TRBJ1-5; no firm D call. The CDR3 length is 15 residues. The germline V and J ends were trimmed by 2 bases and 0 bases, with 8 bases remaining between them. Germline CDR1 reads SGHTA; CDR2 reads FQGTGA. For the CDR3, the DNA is TGTGCCAGCAGCTTAGTCGGAAATAGCAATCAGCCCCAGCATTTT. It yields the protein CASSLVGNSNQPQHF.

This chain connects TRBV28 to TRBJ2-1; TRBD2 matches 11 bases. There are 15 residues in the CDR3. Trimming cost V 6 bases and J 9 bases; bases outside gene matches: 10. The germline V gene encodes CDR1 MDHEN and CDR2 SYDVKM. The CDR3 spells CASSGSGRVLGEQFF. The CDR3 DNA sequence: TGTGCCAGCAGCGGTAGCGGGAGGGTGCTTGGTGAGCAGTTCTTC.

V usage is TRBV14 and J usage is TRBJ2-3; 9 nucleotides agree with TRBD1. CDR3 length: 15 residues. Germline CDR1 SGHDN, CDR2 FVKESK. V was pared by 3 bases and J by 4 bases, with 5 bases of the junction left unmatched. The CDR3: CASSHRDRAADTQYF. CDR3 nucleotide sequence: TGTGCCAGCAGCCACCGGGACAGGGCAGCAGATACGCAGTATTTT.

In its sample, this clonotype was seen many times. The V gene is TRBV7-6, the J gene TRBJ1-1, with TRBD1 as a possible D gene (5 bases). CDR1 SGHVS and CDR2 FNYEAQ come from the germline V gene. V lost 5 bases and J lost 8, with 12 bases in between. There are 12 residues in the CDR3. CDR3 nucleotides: TGTGCCAGCAGCCCTAGTGGGGGGGAAGCTTTCTTT. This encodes CASSPSGGEAFF.

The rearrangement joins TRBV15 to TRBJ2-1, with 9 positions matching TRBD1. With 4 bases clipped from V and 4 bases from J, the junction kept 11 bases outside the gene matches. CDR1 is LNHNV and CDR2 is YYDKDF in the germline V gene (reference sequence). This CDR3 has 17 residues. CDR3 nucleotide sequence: TGTGCCACCAGCACCAACTCCGGACAGGGGACGTACAATGAGCAGTTCTTC. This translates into CATSTNSGQGTYNEQFF.

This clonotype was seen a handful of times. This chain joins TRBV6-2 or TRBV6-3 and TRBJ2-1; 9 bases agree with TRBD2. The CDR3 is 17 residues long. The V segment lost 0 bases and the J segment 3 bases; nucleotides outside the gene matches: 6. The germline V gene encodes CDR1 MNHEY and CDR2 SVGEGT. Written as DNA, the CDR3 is TGTGCCAGCAGTTACTCATCTAGCGGGGTAGACTACAATGAGCAGTTCTTC. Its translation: CASSYSSSGVDYNEQFF.

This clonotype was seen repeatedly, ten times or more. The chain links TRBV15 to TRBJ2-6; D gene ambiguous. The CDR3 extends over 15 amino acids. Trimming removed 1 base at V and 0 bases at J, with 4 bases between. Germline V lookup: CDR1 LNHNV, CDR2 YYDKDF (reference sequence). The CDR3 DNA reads TGTGCCACCAGCAGAGTGAGCTCTGGGGCCAACGTCCTGACTTTC. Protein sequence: CATSRVSSGANVLTF.

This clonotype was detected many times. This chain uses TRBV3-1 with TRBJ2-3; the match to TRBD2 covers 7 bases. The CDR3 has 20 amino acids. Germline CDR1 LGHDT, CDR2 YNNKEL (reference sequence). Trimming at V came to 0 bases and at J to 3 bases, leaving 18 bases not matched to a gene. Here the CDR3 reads CASSQEGLAVDHRGTDTQYF. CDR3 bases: TGTGCCAGCAGCCAAGAGGGGCTAGCGGTAGATCATCGGGGGACAGATACGCAGTATTTT.

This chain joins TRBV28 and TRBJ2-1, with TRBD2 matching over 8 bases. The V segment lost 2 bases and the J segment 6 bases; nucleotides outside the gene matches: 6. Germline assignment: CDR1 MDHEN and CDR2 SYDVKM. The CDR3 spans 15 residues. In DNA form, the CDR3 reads TGTGCCAGCAGTTTAATAGGTAGCGGGGTCAATGAGCAGTTCTTC. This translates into CASSLIGSGVNEQFF.

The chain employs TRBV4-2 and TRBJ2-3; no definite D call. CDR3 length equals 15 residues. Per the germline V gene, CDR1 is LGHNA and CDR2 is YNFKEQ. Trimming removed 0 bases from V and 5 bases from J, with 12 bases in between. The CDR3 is CASSQELLTGDTQYF. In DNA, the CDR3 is TGTGCCAGCAGCCAAGAACTTCTTACCGGAGATACGCAGTATTTT.

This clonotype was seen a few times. The CDR3 nucleotides are TGTGCCAGCAGCTCCACCCCCGTAAGTTACAATGAGCAGTTCTTC. It yields the protein CASSSTPVSYNEQFF. This chain links TRBV16 with TRBJ2-1; D not resolved. Trimming pared 5 bases from V and 4 bases from J, leaving 15 bases between. Germline V gene sequence: CDR1 KGHSY, CDR2 FQNENV. CDR3 size: 15 residues.

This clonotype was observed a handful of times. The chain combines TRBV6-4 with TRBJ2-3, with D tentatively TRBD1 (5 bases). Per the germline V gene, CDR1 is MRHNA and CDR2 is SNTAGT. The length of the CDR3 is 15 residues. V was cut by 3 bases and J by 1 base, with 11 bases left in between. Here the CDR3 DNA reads TGTGCCAGCAGTGAGAAGGGGCAGGGCACAGATACGCAGTATTTT. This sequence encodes CASSEKGQGTDTQYF.

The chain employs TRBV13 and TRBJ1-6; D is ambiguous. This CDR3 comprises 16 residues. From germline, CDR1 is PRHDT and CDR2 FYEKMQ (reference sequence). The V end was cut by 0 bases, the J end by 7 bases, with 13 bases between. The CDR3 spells CASSLGGLSDNSPLHF. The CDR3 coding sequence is TGTGCCAGCAGCTTAGGGGGTTTGTCGGACAATTCACCCCTCCACTTT.

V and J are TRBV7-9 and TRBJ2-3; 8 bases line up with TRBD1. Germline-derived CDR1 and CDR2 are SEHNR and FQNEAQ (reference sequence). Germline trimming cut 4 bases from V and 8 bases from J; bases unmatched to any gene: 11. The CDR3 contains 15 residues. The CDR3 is CASSSKTGAAGTQYF. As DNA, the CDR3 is TGTGCCAGCAGCTCGAAGACAGGGGCGGCGGGTACGCAGTATTTT.

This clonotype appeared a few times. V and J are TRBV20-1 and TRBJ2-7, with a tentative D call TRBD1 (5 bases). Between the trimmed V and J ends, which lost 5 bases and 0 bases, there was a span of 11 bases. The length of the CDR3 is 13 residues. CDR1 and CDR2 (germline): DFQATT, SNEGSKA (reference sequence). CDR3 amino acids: CSARRGSSYEQYV. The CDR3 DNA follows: TGCAGTGCTCGAAGGGGTTCCTCCTACGAGCAGTACGTC.

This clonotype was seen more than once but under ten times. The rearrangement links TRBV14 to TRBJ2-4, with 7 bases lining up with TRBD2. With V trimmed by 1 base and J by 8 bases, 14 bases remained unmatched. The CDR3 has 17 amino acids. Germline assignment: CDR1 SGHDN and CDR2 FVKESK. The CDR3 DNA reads TGTGCCAGCAGCCAAGCAGTAAGCGGGACCTCCCGGTACATTCAGTACTTC. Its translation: CASSQAVSGTSRYIQYF.

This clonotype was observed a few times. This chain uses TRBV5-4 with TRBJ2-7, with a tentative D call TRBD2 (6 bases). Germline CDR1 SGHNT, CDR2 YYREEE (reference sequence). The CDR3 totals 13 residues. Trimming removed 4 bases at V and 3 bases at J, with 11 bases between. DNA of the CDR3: TGTGCCAGCAGCACCCGGGACTTCTACGAGCAGTACTTC. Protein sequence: CASSTRDFYEQYF.

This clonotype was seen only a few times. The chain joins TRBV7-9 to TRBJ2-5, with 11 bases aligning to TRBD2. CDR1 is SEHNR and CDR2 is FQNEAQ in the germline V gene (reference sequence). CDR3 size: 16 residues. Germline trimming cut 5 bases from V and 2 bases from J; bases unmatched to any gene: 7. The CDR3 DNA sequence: TGTGCCAGCAGCCCCGGGACTAGCGGAGATCAAGAGACCCAGTACTTC. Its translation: CASSPGTSGDQETQYF.

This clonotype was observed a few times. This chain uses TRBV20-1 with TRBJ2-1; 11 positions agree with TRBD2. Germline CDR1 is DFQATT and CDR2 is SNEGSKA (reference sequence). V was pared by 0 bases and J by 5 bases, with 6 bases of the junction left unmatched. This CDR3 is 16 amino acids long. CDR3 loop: CSARDYLAGGNNEQFF. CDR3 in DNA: TGCAGTGCTAGAGATTACCTAGCGGGGGGTAACAATGAGCAGTTCTTC.

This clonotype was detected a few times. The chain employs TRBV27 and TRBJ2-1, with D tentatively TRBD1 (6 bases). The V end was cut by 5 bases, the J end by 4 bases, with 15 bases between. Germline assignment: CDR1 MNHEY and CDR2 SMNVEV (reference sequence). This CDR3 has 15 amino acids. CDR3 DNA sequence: TGTGCCAGCAGTCCCCGACAGGAGCTGTACAATGAGCAGTTCTTC. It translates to CASSPRQELYNEQFF.

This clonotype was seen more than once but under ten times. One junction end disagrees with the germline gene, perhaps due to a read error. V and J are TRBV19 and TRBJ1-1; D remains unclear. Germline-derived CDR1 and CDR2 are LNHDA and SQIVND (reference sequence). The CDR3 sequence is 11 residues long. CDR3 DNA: TGTGCCAGTAAGTCCGGTGGATCCCTTTCTTTT. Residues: CASKSGGSLSF. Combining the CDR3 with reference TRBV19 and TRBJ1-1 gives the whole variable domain DGGITQSPKYLFRKEGQNVTLSCEQNLNHDAMYWYRQDPGQGLRLIYYSQIVNDFQKGDIAEGYSVSREKKESFPLTVTSAQKNPTAFYLCASKSGGSLSFGQGTRLTVV.

CDR3 region: CASSLTRLAKSYEQYF. The CDR3 DNA reads as TGTGCCAGCAGCTTAACCCGACTAGCGAAGTCCTACGAGCAGTACTTC. The rearrangement joins TRBV13 to TRBJ2-7; 8 bases agree with TRBD2. The CDR3 consists of 16 residues. J was trimmed by 1 base and V by 2 bases; bases with no gene match: 7. Looked up from germline, CDR1 is PRHDT and CDR2 is FYEKMQ (reference sequence).

This CDR3 is CASSLFRDLTGELFF. Written as DNA, the CDR3 is TGTGCCAGCAGCCTCTTCCGGGATCTGACCGGGGAGCTGTTTTTT. The rearrangement links TRBV5-6 to TRBJ2-2; D possibly corresponds to TRBD2 (5 bases). V lost 4 bases and J 5 bases, leaving 15 bases between the germline ends. Germline values: CDR1 SGHDT, CDR2 YYEEEE. The length of the CDR3 is 15 residues.

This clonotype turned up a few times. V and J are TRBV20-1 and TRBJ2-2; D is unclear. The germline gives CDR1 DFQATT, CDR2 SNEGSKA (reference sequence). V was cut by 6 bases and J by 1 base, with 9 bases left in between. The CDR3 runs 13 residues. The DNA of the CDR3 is TGCAGTGCCGGAACACAGAACACCGGGGAGCTGTTTTTT. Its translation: CSAGTQNTGELFF.

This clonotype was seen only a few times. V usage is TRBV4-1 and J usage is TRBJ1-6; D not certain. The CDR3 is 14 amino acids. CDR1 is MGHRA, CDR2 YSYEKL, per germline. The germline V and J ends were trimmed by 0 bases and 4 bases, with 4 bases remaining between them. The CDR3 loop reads CASSQELYNSPLHF. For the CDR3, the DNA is TGCGCCAGCAGCCAAGAGTTGTATAATTCACCCCTCCACTTT.

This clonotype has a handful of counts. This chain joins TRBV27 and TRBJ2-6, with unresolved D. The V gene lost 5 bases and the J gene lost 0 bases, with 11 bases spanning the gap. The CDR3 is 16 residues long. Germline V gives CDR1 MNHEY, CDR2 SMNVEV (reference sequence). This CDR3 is CASSGSSGSGANVLTF. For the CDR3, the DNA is TGTGCCAGCAGTGGCTCGTCGGGCTCTGGGGCCAACGTCCTGACTTTC.